Below, 14 T cell receptor beta chains from the same sample are listed, as sequenced in a study of blood T cell repertoires in COVID-19. Measured with immunoSEQ multiplex PCR; TCRdb has only the in-frame clones, and not every one. The data hold roughly 150,000 clones, with approximately 82% observed a single time. The sample was peripheral blood. The receptors derive from a woman in her 70s who had recovered from COVID-19.

This clone was recorded only once. J is TRBJ2-1 and V is TRBV7-9; 10 positions match TRBD2. This CDR3 comprises 16 residues. V lost 3 bases, J lost 4 bases, and 6 bases stayed unmatched. Germline V gene sequence: CDR1 SEHNR, CDR2 FQNEAQ (reference sequence). CDR3 sequence: CASSFLAGAQYNEQFF. CDR3 coding DNA: TGTGCCAGCAGCTTTCTAGCGGGGGCCCAATACAATGAGCAGTTCTTC.

The V gene is TRBV9, the J gene TRBJ1-2; D not resolved. Germline V lookup: CDR1 SGDLS, CDR2 YYNGEE. The CDR3 spans 15 residues. Trimming shortened V by 0 bases and J by 5 bases, and 14 bases separated the two germline ends. This CDR3 is CASSVGGTAGYGYTF. DNA of the CDR3: TGTGCCAGCAGCGTAGGGGGTACCGCGGGGTATGGCTACACCTTC.

The chain joins TRBV7-9 to TRBJ1-2, with D possibly matching TRBD1 (6 bases). There are 14 residues in the CDR3. V was clipped by 3 bases and J by 4 bases, with 12 bases between them. Germline-derived CDR1 and CDR2 are SEHNR and FQNEAQ (reference sequence). CDR3 DNA sequence: TGTGCCAGCAGCTTGGGCCGGGACATCTATGGCTACACCTTC. Translated: CASSLGRDIYGYTF. Together with reference TRBV7-9 and TRBJ1-2, the CDR3 gives the full variable domain: DTGVSQNPRHKITKRGQNVTFRCDPISEHNRLYWYRQTLGQGPEFLTYFQNEAQLEKSRLLSDRFSAERPKGSFSTLEIQRTEQGDSAMYLCASSLGRDIYGYTFGSGTRLTVV.

The rearrangement joins TRBV27 to TRBJ2-3, with D hard to call. Trimming stripped 10 bases from V and 3 bases from J, with 11 bases between. This CDR3 has 12 amino acids. The germline CDR1 and CDR2 sequences are MNHEY and SMNVEV (reference sequence). This chain's CDR3 is CATLGPTDTQYF. In nucleotides, the CDR3 is TGTGCCACCTTGGGCCCTACAGATACGCAGTATTTT.

The chain joins TRBV28 to TRBJ1-1; weak D call: TRBD1 (6 bases). The ends were cut back, 7 bases at V and 2 bases at J, with 17 bases in the middle. Germline lookup yields CDR1 MDHEN and CDR2 SYDVKM. The CDR3 covers 15 residues. The CDR3 nucleotides are TGTGCCAGCAAAACGGACAGTCAAGACAACACTGAAGCTTTCTTT. Its protein product is CASKTDSQDNTEAFF.

The rearrangement links TRBV4-1 to TRBJ1-2; tentatively, D is TRBD1 (5 bases). Germline assignment: CDR1 MGHRA and CDR2 YSYEKL. Trimming shortened V by 4 bases and J by 4 bases, and 19 bases separated the two germline ends. This CDR3 is built from 16 residues. As DNA, the CDR3 is TGCGCCAGCAGCCTCCTTCCGGGCAGGGTAGGCTATGGCTACACCTTC. Its protein product is CASSLLPGRVGYGYTF.

This chain joins TRBV2 and TRBJ2-5, with 8 bases identical to TRBD2. The CDR3 covers 10 residues. Germline-derived CDR1 and CDR2 are SNHLY and FYNNEI. The CDR3: CASGGETQYF. CDR3 nucleotide sequence: TGTGCTTCGGGGGGGGAGACCCAGTACTTC.

This chain joins TRBV6-5 and TRBJ1-1, with D perhaps TRBD1 (5 bases). V shed 2 bases and J shed 0 bases, with 7 bases lying between them. Germline CDR1 MNHEY, CDR2 SVGAGI. CDR3 length: 14 amino acids. Here the CDR3 DNA reads TGTGCCAGCAGTTACGGGGCACTGAACACTGAAGCTTTCTTT. It specifies CASSYGALNTEAFF.

The V gene is TRBV28, the J gene TRBJ1-5; maybe TRBD1 (6 bases). Trimming took 3 bases from V and 0 from J, leaving 12 bases between them. CDR1 and CDR2 (germline): MDHEN, SYDVKM. The length of the CDR3 is 16 residues. The CDR3 nucleotides read TGTGCCAGCAGTTTCCCCGGGACACATAGCAATCAGCCCCAGCATTTT. Its translation: CASSFPGTHSNQPQHF.

The chain is built from TRBV2 and TRBJ2-6; TRBD1 might be the D (6 bases). From germline, CDR1 is SNHLY and CDR2 FYNNEI. The CDR3 runs 15 residues. Trimming took off 3 bases at V and 2 bases at J, with 8 bases between the two ends. The CDR3 DNA reads as TGTGCCAGCAGTGATGGGGGCCCTGGGGCCAACGTCCTGACTTTC. This gives the protein CASSDGGPGANVLTF.

The rearrangement joins TRBV7-2 to TRBJ2-1, with D possibly TRBD1 on 6 matching bases. Germline CDR1 is SGHTA and CDR2 is FQGNSA. The CDR3 is 16 residues long. The V gene lost 0 bases and the J gene lost 3 bases, with 12 bases spanning the gap. CDR3 bases: TGTGCCAGCAGCTTAGCGTGGGGACAAAACTACAATGAGCAGTTCTTC. Its translation: CASSLAWGQNYNEQFF.

The chain recombines TRBV18 with TRBJ1-2; 8 bases map to TRBD1. V gave up 0 bases and J gave up 8 bases; unmatched junction bases: 8. Germline V CDR1 and CDR2: KGHSH, LQKENI. There are 15 residues in the CDR3. For the CDR3, the DNA is TGTGCCAGCTCACCACCTCGGACAGGGCGCCCCGGCTACACCTTC. Its protein is CASSPPRTGRPGYTF.

This chain uses TRBV7-9 with TRBJ2-7, with a possible D match to TRBD1 (6 bases). From germline, CDR1 is SEHNR and CDR2 FQNEAQ (reference sequence). V lost 6 bases to trimming and J lost 0 bases, with 12 bases between them. The CDR3 length is 14 residues. CDR3: CASRVQGSSYEQYF. As DNA, the CDR3 is TGTGCCAGCAGGGTACAGGGAAGCTCCTACGAGCAGTACTTC.

This chain links TRBV29-1 with TRBJ1-1, with TRBD1 identical over 12 bases. Germline V gene lookup returns CDR1 SQVTM and CDR2 ANQGSEA. With 7 bases clipped from V and 7 bases from J, the junction kept 7 bases outside the gene matches. CDR3 size: 13 residues. CDR3 bases: TGCAGCGCCTCGGGGACAGGGGGCTATGAAGCTTTCTTT. It encodes CSASGTGGYEAFF.